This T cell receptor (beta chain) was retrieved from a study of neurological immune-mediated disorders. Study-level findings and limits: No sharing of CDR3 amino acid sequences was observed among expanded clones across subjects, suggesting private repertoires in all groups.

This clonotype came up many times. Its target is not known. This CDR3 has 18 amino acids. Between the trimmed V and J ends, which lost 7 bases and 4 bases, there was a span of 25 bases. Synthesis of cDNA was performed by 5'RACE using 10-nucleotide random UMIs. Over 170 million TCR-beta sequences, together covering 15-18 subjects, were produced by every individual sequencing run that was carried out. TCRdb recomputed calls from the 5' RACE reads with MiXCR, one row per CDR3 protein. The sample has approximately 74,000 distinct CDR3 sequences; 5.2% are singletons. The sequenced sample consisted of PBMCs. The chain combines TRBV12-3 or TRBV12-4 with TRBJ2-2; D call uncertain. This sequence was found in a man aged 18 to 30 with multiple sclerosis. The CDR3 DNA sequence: TGTGCCAGCAACCTCGACCCGGGTCTTGGGCCAACCACCGGGGAGCTGTTTTTT. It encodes CASNLDPGLGPTTGELFF.